The 24 T cell receptor beta chains presented below share a single source sample, sequenced in a study of T cells in Graves' hyperthyroidism and ophthalmopathy (dated by TCRdb to the late 2010s). The receptor library was made with multiplex PCR. The instrument was an Illumina HiSeq 2000. TCR beta CDR3 regions were amplified from RNA transcripts. The first round of RT-PCR for the TCR CDR3 was performed with the HTBI primer set and the Qiagen OneStep RT-PCR kit. The public reads were quality trimmed at Q25 with fastp and then assembled into clones with MiXCR by TCRdb, keeping productive beta chains. Rows with one shared CDR3 protein collapse into an entry with the most common genes and DNA. Within this sample are 600,000 or so distinct CDR3 sequences, with more than 13% of them counted one time only. The ten largest clonotypes hold about 6.6% of the sample. The sequencing sample was made of blood. The receptors derive from a woman younger than 30 with Graves' ophthalmopathy.

This chain connects TRBV4-3 to TRBJ2-5; TRBD1 matches 8 bases. With 1 base clipped from V and 5 bases from J, the junction kept 12 bases outside the gene matches. Germline V gene lookup returns CDR1 LGHNA and CDR2 YSLEER. CDR3 length: 17 residues. The CDR3 nucleotides read TGCGCCAGCAGCCAAGTTCGATACGACAGGGGAATGGAGACCCAGTACTTC. Translated, it gives CASSQVRYDRGMETQYF.

This clonotype was counted ten times or more. CDR3 coding DNA: TGTGCCAGCAGTGAATGGGGGGGAACTGAAGCTTTCTTT. Residues: CASSEWGGTEAFF. The rearrangement links TRBV25-1 to TRBJ1-1; possibly TRBD1 for D (5 bases). V was shortened by 1 base and J by 5 bases, with 8 bases between the two germline ends. Germline V gene lookup returns CDR1 MGHDK and CDR2 SYGVNS. The CDR3 has 13 residues.

This clonotype was seen at least ten times. The chain carries TRBV12-3 or TRBV12-4 and TRBJ2-7, with 10 nucleotides matching TRBD1. After removal of 6 bases from V and 3 bases from J, the junction contained 14 bases not matched to a gene. This CDR3 has 17 amino acids. CDR3: CASSPWRGTGAGYEQYF. The CDR3 DNA is TGTGCCAGCAGCCCCTGGCGGGGGACAGGGGCCGGCTACGAGCAGTACTTC.

The chain carries TRBV19 and TRBJ2-2, with 9 bases matching TRBD2. CDR1 and CDR2 from the germline V gene are LNHDA and SQIVND (reference sequence). V lost 7 bases to trimming and J lost 1 base; unmatched junction nucleotides: 7. This CDR3 comprises 16 residues. The CDR3 region has the DNA TGTGCCAGTAACGGGCGGGAGGGCCGGAACACCGGGGAGCTGTTTTTT. Protein product: CASNGREGRNTGELFF.

This clonotype was detected many times. The rearrangement links TRBV28 to TRBJ2-2; no clear D. The CDR3 extends over 13 amino acids. Per the germline V gene, CDR1 is MDHEN and CDR2 is SYDVKM. Trimming removed 8 bases from V and 3 bases from J, with 10 bases in between. The CDR3 DNA sequence: TGTGCCAGCTACCTGAAGTACACCGGGGAGCTGTTTTTT. It translates to CASYLKYTGELFF. The variable domain in full, completed from reference TRBV28 and TRBJ2-2, reads DVKVTQSSRYLVKRTGEKVFLECVQDMDHENMFWYRQDPGLGLRLIYFSYDVKMKEKGDIPEGYSVSREKKERFSLILESASTNQTSMYLCASYLKYTGELFFGEGSRLTVL.

The chain couples TRBV29-1 to TRBJ2-5, with unresolved D. The CDR3 totals 14 residues. CDR1 is SQVTM, CDR2 ANQGSEA, per germline. Trimming pared 4 bases from V and 5 bases from J, leaving 17 bases between. The CDR3: CSVGLRLTQETQYF. CDR3 bases: TGCAGCGTTGGTCTGAGGCTCACCCAGGAGACCCAGTACTTC.

This chain links TRBV11-3 with TRBJ2-5, with D unresolved. V was cut by 5 bases and J by 1 base, with 8 bases left in between. CDR1 is SGHNT, CDR2 YENEEA, per germline. The CDR3 is made up of 13 amino acids. The CDR3 DNA reads TGTGCCAGCAGCACCGGGCCCCAAGAGACCCAGTACTTC. Its protein is CASSTGPQETQYF.

This clonotype showed up many times. The chain carries TRBV6-2 or TRBV6-3 and TRBJ2-1; the D gene is possibly TRBD2 (6 bases). Trimming pared 2 bases from V and 5 bases from J, leaving 13 bases between. In germline, CDR1 is MNHEY, CDR2 SVGEGT. The CDR3 is 15 amino acids. The CDR3 region has the DNA TGTGCCAGCAGTTACCCAGGACTACCGGACAATGAGCAGTTCTTC. It translates to CASSYPGLPDNEQFF.

This clonotype was observed many times. The V call is TRBV27, the J call TRBJ2-1; D might be TRBD1 (5 bases). The CDR3 is 14 amino acids. Germline values: CDR1 MNHEY, CDR2 SMNVEV (reference sequence). Deletions cut 3 bases from V and 7 bases from J, with 13 bases between. CDR3 region: CASSFLGRVNEQFF. Written as DNA, the CDR3 is TGTGCCAGCAGTTTTTTGGGCAGGGTAAATGAGCAGTTCTTC.

This clonotype was detected ten times or more. This chain links TRBV30 with TRBJ2-7, with no clear D. V lost 0 bases and J lost 1, with 10 bases in between. The CDR3 is 14 amino acids. Germline V gene data show CDR1 as GTSNPN and CDR2 as SVGIG (reference sequence). The CDR3 DNA reads TGTGCCTGGAGTGTCCGCTTGGGTTCCTACGAGCAGTACTTC. Amino acid sequence: CAWSVRLGSYEQYF.

This chain connects TRBV20-1 to TRBJ2-1, with 12 nucleotides matching TRBD2. CDR1 is DFQATT and CDR2 is SNEGSKA in the germline V gene (reference sequence). The length of the CDR3 is 15 residues. Trimming removed 6 bases from V and 4 bases from J; junction bases left unmatched: 7. CDR3 protein: CSAPGTSGLYNEQFF. The CDR3 DNA reads TGCAGTGCACCGGGGACTAGCGGGTTATACAATGAGCAGTTCTTC.

This clonotype was seen many times. The chain couples TRBV6-1 to TRBJ1-1; D remains unclear. Trimming shortened V by 6 bases and J by 0 bases, and 14 bases separated the two germline ends. The CDR3 covers 15 residues. Looked up from germline, CDR1 is MNHNS and CDR2 is SASEGT. CDR3 sequence: CASSPEVRMNTEAFF. As DNA, the CDR3 is TGTGCCAGCAGCCCCGAAGTACGGATGAACACTGAAGCTTTCTTT.

V usage is TRBV12-3 or TRBV12-4 and J usage is TRBJ1-5; D unresolved. The CDR3 spans 12 residues. V was pared by 3 bases and J by 7 bases, with 7 bases between. CDR3 region: CASSFRLQPQHF. The CDR3 coding sequence is TGTGCCAGCAGTTTTAGGCTGCAGCCCCAGCATTTT.

V gene TRBV7-6 combines with J gene TRBJ1-3; D is ambiguous. V shed 5 bases and J shed 0 bases, with 11 bases lying between them. The V gene's germline CDR1 is SGHVS and CDR2 FNYEAQ. The CDR3 length is 15 residues. CDR3 DNA: TGTGCCAGCAGCCCCGGGCCCTTCTCTGGAAACACCATATATTTT. Translated, it gives CASSPGPFSGNTIYF.

This clonotype was seen many times. The genes are TRBV3-1 and TRBJ2-1, with D perhaps TRBD2 (6 bases). Germline V lookup: CDR1 LGHDT, CDR2 YNNKEL (reference sequence). Trimming removed 3 bases at V and 8 bases at J, with 20 bases between. The CDR3 consists of 16 residues. CDR3 region: CASSQVVGGITYEQFF. In nucleotides, the CDR3 is TGTGCCAGCAGCCAGGTAGTCGGAGGGATCACGTATGAGCAGTTCTTC.

This clonotype was observed at least ten times. V gene TRBV3-1 combines with J gene TRBJ1-1, with D possibly matching TRBD1 (6 bases). The CDR3 covers 14 residues. The V gene lost 4 bases and the J gene lost 4 bases, with 13 bases spanning the gap. Germline V gives CDR1 LGHDT, CDR2 YNNKEL (reference sequence). The CDR3 loop reads CASSLQGRGTEAFF. The CDR3, as DNA: TGTGCCAGCAGCCTCCAGGGGCGCGGCACTGAAGCTTTCTTT.

This clonotype has a count of ten or more. V usage is TRBV6-1 and J usage is TRBJ1-1; TRBD1 matches at 8 bases. V gave up 6 bases and J gave up 0 bases; unmatched junction bases: 12. This CDR3 spans 17 amino acids. Germline V CDR1 and CDR2: MNHNS, SASEGT. CDR3 sequence reads: CASSPGGAGGLNTEAFF. Written as DNA, the CDR3 is TGTGCCAGCAGCCCCGGAGGAGCAGGGGGCCTGAACACTGAAGCTTTCTTT.

This sequence joins TRBV27 and TRBJ2-2; a weak D match, TRBD2 (6 bases). Looked up from germline, CDR1 is MNHEY and CDR2 is SMNVEV (reference sequence). V was shortened by 2 bases and J by 6 bases, with 25 bases between the two germline ends. The CDR3 loop spans 19 amino acids. DNA for the CDR3: TGTGCCAGCAGTTTACCCCGCCTACCGGGACTGGGGCAATCCGGGGAGCTGTTTTTT. It codes for CASSLPRLPGLGQSGELFF.

The chain combines TRBV19 with TRBJ2-5; 15 bases fit TRBD2. Germline loops: CDR1 LNHDA, CDR2 SQIVND (reference sequence). J was trimmed by 5 bases and V by 1 base; bases with no gene match: 5. The CDR3 runs 17 residues. The CDR3 nucleotides read TGTGCCAGTAGTATAGGGACTAGCGGGGGGGGCGGGGAGACCCAGTACTTC. This translates into CASSIGTSGGGGETQYF.

The sample holds many counts of this clonotype. This chain joins TRBV29-1 and TRBJ2-5; 9 bases match TRBD2. The V gene end was trimmed by 6 bases and the J gene end by 1 base; junction bases not matched to a gene: 3. The CDR3 totals 13 residues. Germline V gene lookup returns CDR1 SQVTM and CDR2 ANQGSEA. The CDR3 region has the DNA TGCAGCGTCGCTAGCGGGACCCAAGAGACCCAGTACTTC. As protein: CSVASGTQETQYF.

This clonotype occurred many times. The gene calls are TRBV15 and TRBJ2-7, with D tentatively TRBD1 (6 bases). The CDR3 has 15 residues. Trimming removed 0 bases at V and 1 base at J, with 10 bases between. Germline loops: CDR1 LNHNV, CDR2 YYDKDF (reference sequence). Written as DNA, the CDR3 is TGTGCCACCAGCAGAGATCCAGGGGAATCCTACGAGCAGTACTTC. It specifies CATSRDPGESYEQYF.

This clonotype came up many times. This chain links TRBV2 with TRBJ2-3, with 9 bases identical to TRBD1. V dropped 7 bases and J dropped 3; count of bases not matched to a gene: 11. This CDR3 has 16 amino acids. The germline V gene encodes CDR1 SNHLY and CDR2 FYNNEI. CDR3 residues: CASTDPRQGGTDTQYF. Here the CDR3 DNA reads TGTGCCAGCACCGACCCCCGACAGGGGGGGACAGATACGCAGTATTTT. Looking up the rest from reference TRBV2 and TRBJ2-3 gives the full variable domain: EPEVTQTPSHQVTQMGQEVILRCVPISNHLYFYWYRQILGQKVEFLVSFYNNEISEKSEIFDDQFSVERPDGSNFTLKIRSTKLEDSAMYFCASTDPRQGGTDTQYFGPGTRLTVL.

At least ten counts were recorded for this clonotype. The chain uses TRBV27 and TRBJ2-1; 13 positions agree with TRBD2. CDR3 size: 15 residues. Germline assignment: CDR1 MNHEY and CDR2 SMNVEV (reference sequence). Losses at the gene ends were 2 bases for V and 6 bases for J; bases not matched to a gene: 1. CDR3 sequence: CASSLGTSGVNEQFF. Written as DNA, the CDR3 is TGTGCCAGCAGTTTAGGGACTAGCGGGGTCAATGAGCAGTTCTTC.

Many counts were recorded for this clonotype. The chain combines TRBV30 with TRBJ1-5, with TRBD1 as a possible D gene (5 bases). This CDR3 comprises 13 residues. Germline-derived CDR1 and CDR2 are GTSNPN and SVGIG (reference sequence). The V and J ends lost 3 bases and 6 bases respectively, with 12 bases between them. In nucleotides, the CDR3 is TGTGCCTGGAGGGGGGGGGTCAGTCAGCCCCAGCATTTT. Translated, it gives CAWRGGVSQPQHF.